The clone carrying this T cell receptor (beta chain) was detected ten times or more. This entry is derived from a study of low-dose radiotherapy and immunotherapy resistance in tumors. Study-wide background: Treatment of Cohort 2 consisted of 1 Gy per fraction every two weeks, amounting to 13 Gy over 26 weeks.

Time point reported: after trial treatment. Treatment described: LDRT plus nivolumab, ipilimumab, low-dose cyclophosphamide and aspirin (RACIN trial). Patients deemed eligible presented with advanced solid tumors lacking tumor-infiltrating lymphocytes. First-strand cDNA relied on TRAV- and TRBV-specific primers spanning alpha and beta chains. A constant-region primer paired with the V-primer adapter amplified TCRs over about 20 PCR cycles. Researchers amplified the isolated mRNA using in vitro transcription. Using its own MiXCR run on the reads, TCRdb lists one record per CDR3 protein. The data show 50,000 or so distinct CDR3 sequences, 23% seen once. Germline V lookup: CDR1 SGHAT, CDR2 FQNNGV. V lost 5 bases and J 4 bases, leaving 9 bases between the germline ends. This CDR3 comprises 13 residues.

This chain joins TRBV11-2 and TRBJ2-1; maybe TRBD2 (6 bases). Specimen: PBMCs, collected after low-dose radiotherapy plus immunotherapy. The sequence was obtained from a male donor with prostate cancer. CDR3 sequence: CASSRGTYNEQFF. As DNA, the CDR3 is TGTGCCAGCAGCCGAGGGACTTACAATGAGCAGTTCTTC.